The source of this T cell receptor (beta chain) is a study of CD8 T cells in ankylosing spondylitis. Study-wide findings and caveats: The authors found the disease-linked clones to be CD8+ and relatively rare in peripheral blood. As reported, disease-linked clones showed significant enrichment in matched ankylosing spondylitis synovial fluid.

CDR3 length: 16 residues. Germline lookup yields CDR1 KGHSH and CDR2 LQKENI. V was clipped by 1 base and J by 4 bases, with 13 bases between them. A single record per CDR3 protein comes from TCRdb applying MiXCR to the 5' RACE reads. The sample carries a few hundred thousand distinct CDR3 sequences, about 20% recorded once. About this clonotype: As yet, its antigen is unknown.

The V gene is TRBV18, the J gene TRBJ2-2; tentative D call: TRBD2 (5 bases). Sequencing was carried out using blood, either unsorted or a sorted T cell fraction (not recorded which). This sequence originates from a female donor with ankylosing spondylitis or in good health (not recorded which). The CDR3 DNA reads TGTGCCAGCTCACCACAACCGGGATCGGGCACCGGGGAGCTGTTTTTT. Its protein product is CASSPQPGSGTGELFF.